A single sample gave rise to the 10 T cell receptor beta chains below, sequenced in a study of vaccination and CD4 T cells after COVID-19. Antigens for these TCRs are unknown. The treatment here: roughly 10-day PBMC culture with coronavirus spike peptide pools or control peptides (ViraFEST assay). An Oncomine TCR Beta short-read assay was used to sequence the DNA from cultured CD4+ T cells. TCRdb ran MiXCR on the PCR reads and lists one entry per CDR3 protein. The sample consists of roughly 5,000 distinct CDR3 sequences, more than 75% of them appearing once. The specimen was CD4+ T cells from blood, cultured in vitro. The receptors originated from a human donor who had recovered from COVID-19.

The J gene is TRBJ2-5, the V gene TRBV7-2, with a possible D match to TRBD2 (5 bases). Trimming removed 8 bases at V and 0 bases at J, with 7 bases between. Germline V CDR1 and CDR2: SGHTA, FQGNSA. The CDR3 contains 12 residues. The CDR3 region is CASGRNQETQYF. CDR3 coding DNA: TGTGCCAGCGGGAGAAACCAAGAGACCCAGTACTTC. The whole variable domain, remainder taken from reference TRBV7-2 and TRBJ2-5, is GAGVSQSPSNKVTEKGKDVELRCDPISGHTALYWYRQSLGQGLEFLIYFQGNSAPDKSGLPSDRFSAERTGGSVSTLTIQRTQQEDSAVYLCASGRNQETQYFGPGTRLLVL.

The chain recombines TRBV6-1 with TRBJ2-5, with 7 bases fitting TRBD1. The CDR3 has 13 residues. Germline V gives CDR1 MNHNS, CDR2 SASEGT. Trimming removed 1 base from V and 5 bases from J; junction bases left unmatched: 1. CDR3 in DNA: TGTGCCAGCAGTGAAGACAGGGGTGAGACCCAGTACTTC. Its translation: CASSEDRGETQYF.

V usage is TRBV7-9 and J usage is TRBJ2-7; D gene unclear. The germline V and J ends were trimmed by 8 bases and 3 bases, with 8 bases remaining between them. CDR3 length: 11 amino acids. Germline V gene lookup returns CDR1 SEHNR and CDR2 FQNEAQ (reference sequence). The CDR3 loop reads CASARNYEQYF. The CDR3 coding sequence is TGTGCCAGCGCCAGGAACTACGAGCAGTACTTC. The variable domain in full, completed from reference TRBV7-9 and TRBJ2-7, reads DTGVSQNPRHKITKRGQNVTFRCDPISEHNRLYWYRQTLGQGPEFLTYFQNEAQLEKSRLLSDRFSAERPKGSFSTLEIQRTEQGDSAMYLCASARNYEQYFGPGTRLTVT.

CDR3 DNA: TGTGCCACCAGCAGAGCGGGCAGGGCGAACACTGAAGCTTTCTTT. Encoded protein: CATSRAGRANTEAFF. The chain joins TRBV15 to TRBJ1-1; possibly TRBD1 for D (5 bases). CDR1 is LNHNV, CDR2 YYDKDF, per germline (reference sequence). This CDR3 has 15 residues. Trimming removed 1 base from V and 1 base from J, with 10 bases in between.

This clonotype appeared a single time. This chain connects TRBV6-2 or TRBV6-3 to TRBJ2-5; unclear D gene. Germline CDR1 MNHEY, CDR2 SVGEGT. V lost 5 bases to trimming and J lost 5 bases, with 9 bases between them. The CDR3 has 12 amino acids. The CDR3 protein is CASSLRPETQYF. As DNA, the CDR3 is TGTGCCAGCAGTCTTCGTCCGGAGACCCAGTACTTC.

The chain carries TRBV20-1 and TRBJ2-5; 8 bases are shared with TRBD2. V trimming: 0 bases; J trimming: 5 bases; junction bases outside the gene matches: 8. The germline gives CDR1 DFQATT, CDR2 SNEGSKA (reference sequence). The CDR3 runs 15 residues. CDR3 coding DNA: TGCAGTGCTAGAGAATCGGGAGGGCCTGGGGAGACCCAGTACTTC. Its translation: CSARESGGPGETQYF.

The chain links TRBV11-2 to TRBJ2-5; TRBD2 matches 10 bases. J gave up 6 bases and V 2 bases, and 6 bases lay outside the gene matches. CDR1 and CDR2 from the germline V gene are SGHAT and FQNNGV. The CDR3 is made up of 15 amino acids. DNA of the CDR3: TGTGCCAGCAGCTTACAGCGGGGGGGCATACAGACCCAGTACTTC. As protein: CASSLQRGGIQTQYF.

The CDR3 here is CASRRQGSEKTQYF. DNA for the CDR3: TGTGCCAGCAGACGCCAGGGGAGCGAAAAGACCCAGTACTTC. V and J are TRBV7-2 and TRBJ2-5; perhaps TRBD1 as D (6 bases). The germline V gene encodes CDR1 SGHTA and CDR2 FQGNSA. V was shortened by 6 bases and J by 6 bases, with 17 bases between the two germline ends. The CDR3 runs 14 residues. The full variable domain, completed using reference TRBV7-2 and TRBJ2-5, is GAGVSQSPSNKVTEKGKDVELRCDPISGHTALYWYRQSLGQGLEFLIYFQGNSAPDKSGLPSDRFSAERTGGSVSTLTIQRTQQEDSAVYLCASRRQGSEKTQYFGPGTRLLVL.

This clonotype was observed once. CDR3 coding DNA: TGTGCCACAGCAGGGGATTCTGAAGCTTTCTTT. It translates to CATAGDSEAFF. The rearrangement joins TRBV24-1 to TRBJ1-1, with D perhaps matching TRBD1 (6 bases). The germline gives CDR1 KGHDR, CDR2 SFDVKD. This CDR3 region has 11 residues. Between the trimmed V and J ends, which lost 10 bases and 6 bases, there was a span of 11 bases.

This clonotype was picked up one time. The genes are TRBV24-1 and TRBJ2-5; 7 bases align to TRBD1. V was pared by 5 bases and J by 1 base, with 6 bases of the junction left unmatched. Germline CDR1 and CDR2: KGHDR and SFDVKD. The CDR3 covers 15 residues. The CDR3 sequence is CATSAQGTAQETQYF. DNA of the CDR3: TGTGCCACCAGTGCCCAAGGGACAGCCCAAGAGACCCAGTACTTC.